This TCR beta chain originates from a study of shared clonotypes between healthy human individuals. This CDR3 region has 14 residues. Germline V gene sequence: CDR1 MDHEN, CDR2 SYDVKM. V lost 1 base to trimming and J lost 2 bases, with 8 bases between them. Clones were sequenced by immunoSEQ multiplex PCR, and TCRdb holds only the in-frame ones, with some missing. Of some 2.4 million clones in the sample, roughly 93% were seen once. A word on this clone: The antigen remains undetermined.

General study findings and limits: Measured sharing among donors was expected to vary with sequencing depth. The study's rarefaction showed incomplete sorted-subset sequencing despite large depth. Compared with memory subsets, naive subsets generally had larger estimated richness.

This chain connects TRBV28 to TRBJ1-2, with a weak D call TRBD1 (5 bases). The sequencing input was naive CD4+ T cells from PBMCs. Subset here: CD45RA+ positively selected. The receptor was derived from a man between 18 and 29 years old in good health. Some clones in this sample may be carry-over from other donors' samples. CDR3 residues: CASSLYWGNYGYTF. DNA of the CDR3: TGTGCCAGCAGTTTATACTGGGGGAACTATGGCTACACCTTC.